The rows below give T cell receptor beta chains drawn from one sample of a study of shared clonotypes between healthy human individuals. Method: immunoSEQ multiplex PCR; TCRdb's copy keeps in-frame clones and lacks some. Here the sample spans 650,000 to 750,000 clones, 55% to 75% being singletons. The sequencing input was memory CD4+ T cells sorted from blood. The receptors originated from a woman younger than 45 in good health. Both conserved end residues are part of each CDR3. Fields, in order: D gene, clone size, J gene, V gene, CDR3 protein, CDR3 DNA. D genes are given only for firm matches. Clone size is shown for a subset of rows, as once, few, many or a class of expanded clone.

NA	NA	TRBJ1-1	TRBV18	CASSGAQSGEAFF	TGTGCCAGCTCAGGGGCTCAGTCGGGTGAAGCTTTCTTT
NA	NA	TRBJ1-5	TRBV5-4	CASSLGGTSNQPQHF	TGTGCCAGCAGCTTGGGAGGGACCAGCAATCAGCCCCAGCATTTT
TRBD2	NA	TRBJ2-1	TRBV28	CASSILTSGRGINEQFF	TGTGCCAGCAGCATCCTGACTAGCGGGAGGGGTATCAATGAGCAGTTCTTC
NA	once	TRBJ2-7	TRBV11-2	CASSFRGMELHYEQYF	TGTGCCAGCAGCTTTAGAGGTATGGAGCTGCACTACGAGCAGTACTTC
TRBD2	NA	TRBJ2-3	TRBV9	CASSVGVLAGGLDTQYF	TGTGCCAGCAGCGTAGGGGTACTAGCGGGAGGTCTTGATACGCAGTATTTT
NA	few	TRBJ2-2	TRBV19	CASREGNTGELFF	TGTGCCAGTAGGGAAGGCAACACCGGGGAGCTGTTTTTT
NA	NA	TRBJ1-1	TRBV2	CAGAKNPTVAEAFF	TGTGCCGGAGCAAAGAATCCGACAGTCGCTGAAGCTTTCTTT
TRBD2	NA	TRBJ2-5	TRBV27	CASSMTSGGTQETQYF	TGTGCCAGCAGTATGACTAGCGGGGGGACCCAAGAGACCCAGTACTTC
TRBD1	NA	TRBJ1-3	TRBV4-1	CASSFRTGEVDTIYF	TGCGCCAGCAGCTTCCGGACAGGGGAAGTGGACACCATATATTTT
TRBD2	NA	TRBJ2-7	TRBV2	CASSGLAGGTTLYF	TGTGCCAGCAGTGGCCTAGCGGGAGGAACGACCCTGTACTTC
NA	NA	TRBJ2-7	TRBV7-2	CASSGRFGSYEQYF	TGTGCCAGCAGCGGGCGTTTCGGCTCCTACGAGCAGTACTTC
TRBD1	NA	TRBJ2-7	TRBV7-8	CASSIHRGKNEQYF	TGTGCCAGCAGCATCCACAGGGGGAAAAACGAGCAGTACTTC
NA	NA	TRBJ1-2	TRBV30	CAWRMTQVGGYTF	TGTGCCTGGAGAATGACTCAGGTGGGAGGCTACACCTTC
NA	few	TRBJ2-7	TRBV7-6	CASSLEYEQYF	TGTGCCAGCAGCCTAGAGTACGAGCAGTACTTC
NA	NA	TRBJ2-5	TRBV6-6	CASSYSRREETQYF	TGTGCCAGCAGTTACTCGAGAAGAGAAGAGACCCAGTACTTC
TRBD2	NA	TRBJ2-7	TRBV4-1	CASSHRITSGKYEQYF	TGCGCCAGCAGCCACCGAATAACTAGCGGGAAGTACGAGCAGTACTTC
NA	NA	TRBJ1-2	TRBV4-2	CASSLVRQGYTF	TGTGCCAGCAGCTTAGTAAGGCAAGGCTACACCTTC
NA	NA	TRBJ2-2	TRBV27	CASSFRAPGGYTGELFF	TGTGCCAGCAGTTTCCGCGCCCCAGGGGGGTACACCGGGGAGCTGTTTTTT
TRBD2	NA	TRBJ2-3	TRBV27	CASSFTSGNLNTQYF	TGTGCCAGCAGTTTCACTAGCGGGAACCTGAATACGCAGTATTTT
TRBD1	NA	TRBJ2-7	TRBV5-1	CASSLGQGVDEQYF	TGCGCCAGCAGCTTGGGACAGGGAGTCGACGAGCAGTACTTC
NA	NA	TRBJ2-3	TRBV18	CASSPPLSGPDTQYF	TGTGCCAGCTCACCACCGCTCAGCGGGCCAGATACGCAGTATTTT